The 24 T cell receptor beta chains in this list originate from one sample, sequenced in a study of CD8+CD57+ T cells in acquired aplastic anemia. Investigators profiled TCR beta VDJ and CDR3 from genomic DNA template. TCRdb reprocessed the reads via MiXCR and lists one record per CDR3 protein. The sample holds roughly 250,000 distinct CDR3 sequences, roughly 80% seen once. Sequencing involved patients with CD8+CD57+ cell expansion previously shown by flow cytometry. Sequencing was carried out using sorted CD4+, CD8+, or CD8+CD57+ T cells (not recorded which) from PBMCs. Receptors were obtained from a human donor with aplastic anemia.

This clonotype has just a few counts. J is TRBJ2-7 and V is TRBV2; maybe TRBD2 (7 bases). Germline CDR1 SNHLY, CDR2 FYNNEI. The CDR3 covers 16 residues. Trimming left V 4 bases short and J 6 bases short, with 22 bases between. The DNA for the CDR3 is TGTGCCAGCAGTGGGGTGGGGGGGGCGAACCTGGCCGAGCAGTACGTC. It codes for CASSGVGGANLAEQYV.

The gene calls are TRBV9 and TRBJ2-7; D not resolved. Looked up from germline, CDR1 is SGDLS and CDR2 is YYNGEE. CDR3 length equals 12 residues. V dropped 3 bases and J dropped 6 bases, with 10 bases sitting between them. The CDR3, as DNA: TGTGCCAGCAGCGAAAGGCCGGGCGAGCAGTACTTC. It translates to CASSERPGEQYF.

A note on this clonotype: As the CDR3 is not closed by the conserved phenylalanine or tryptophan, this likely results from a read error. Because the CDR3's place on the DNA is in doubt, the DNA is left out and the CDR3 is given as listed by TCRdb. The rearrangement uses TRBV7-8 and TRBJ2-3. Germline-derived CDR1 and CDR2 are SGHVS and FQNEAQ. Inclusive of both ends, the CDR3 amounts to 12 amino acids. The CDR3 sequence is CASSVGGDPENL.

The chain is built from TRBV6-5 and TRBJ2-7; the D gene is possibly TRBD1 (7 bases). The germline CDR1 and CDR2 sequences are MNHEY and SVGAGI. The CDR3 extends over 16 amino acids. The CDR3 loop is CVSSQGGGNGQDEQYV. CDR3 sequence (DNA): TGTGTCAGCAGCCAGGGGGGCGGAAACGGTCAGGATGAGCAGTACGTC.

This chain uses TRBV15 with TRBJ2-7, with 7 bases matching TRBD1. There are 13 residues in the CDR3. V trimming: 9 bases; J trimming: 2 bases; junction bases outside the gene matches: 7. Germline V gene lookup returns CDR1 LNHNV and CDR2 YYDKDF (reference sequence). DNA of the CDR3: TGTGCCACAAGACTGGGACAGACCTACGAGCAGTACTTC. Translation gives CATRLGQTYEQYF.

On this clonotype itself: Without the conserved terminal phenylalanine or tryptophan, this CDR3 likely stems from a read error. The DNA is left out, because the CDR3 cannot be placed on it with certainty; the CDR3 is given as TCRdb lists it. The CDR3 spells CASGGGGNIQHY. The chain employs TRBV2 and TRBJ2-4; TRBD2, as called in the table, went unchecked against the DNA. The V gene's germline CDR1 is SNHLY and CDR2 FYNNEI. The CDR3 has 12 residues if both end residues are counted.

The chain uses TRBV7-2 and TRBJ2-3, with unresolved D. CDR3 size: 14 residues. Germline CDR1 and CDR2: SGHTA and FQGNSA. Trimming stripped 0 bases from V and 13 bases from J, with 17 bases between. The CDR3 sequence: CASSLAGTRSTEYF. Here the CDR3 DNA reads TGTGCCAGCAGCTTAGCTGGAACTCGCAGCACAGAGTATTTT. Using reference TRBV7-2 and TRBJ2-3 for the parts outside the CDR3, the full variable domain is GAGVSQSPSNKVTEKGKDVELRCDPISGHTALYWYRQSLGQGLEFLIYFQGNSAPDKSGLPSDRFSAERTGGSVSTLTIQRTQQEDSAVYLCASSLAGTRSTEYFGPGTRLTVL.

The chain is built from TRBV5-5 and TRBJ2-2; perhaps TRBD2 as D (5 bases). This CDR3 is 14 amino acids long. V lost 4 bases and J 10 bases, leaving 17 bases between the germline ends. Per the germline V gene, CDR1 is SGHKS and CDR2 is YYEKEE (reference sequence). CDR3 coding DNA: TGTGCCAGCAGCCAAGATCATGAGGGAGAGGAGCTGTTTTTT. This translates into CASSQDHEGEELFF. Complete variable domain (other parts from reference TRBV5-5 and TRBJ2-2): DAGVTQSPTHLIKTRGQQVTLRCSPISGHKSVSWYQQVLGQGPQFIFQYYEKEERGRGNFPDRFSARQFPNYSSELNVNALLLGDSALYLCASSQDHEGEELFFGEGSRLTVL.

Regarding this clonotype: The CDR3 ends on some other residue instead of the conserved phenylalanine or tryptophan, so this is likely a read error. The chain couples TRBV7-9 to TRBJ2-3; possibly TRBD1 or TRBD2 for D (6 bases each). Trimming removed 8 bases from V and 10 bases from J, with 19 bases in between. Germline CDR1 SEHNR, CDR2 FQNEAQ (reference sequence). The CDR3 spans 13 residues. The CDR3 sequence: CASGDGGTEPQYL. The CDR3 DNA follows: TGTGCCAGCGGGGACGGGGGCACAGAGCCGCAGTATTTA.

Concerning this clonotype itself: One end of the junction does not line up with germline, which may come from a read error. The V call is TRBV7-2, the J call TRBJ2-7; D is tentatively TRBD1 or TRBD2 (6 bases each). Germline CDR1 and CDR2: SGHTA and FQGNSA. This CDR3 is 13 amino acids long. CDR3 in amino acids: CASKTRLDGTQHF. The CDR3 DNA is TGTGCCAGCAAGACGCGACTAGACGGGACACAGCACTTC.

The V call is TRBV2, the J call TRBJ1-1, with a tentative D call TRBD1 (6 bases). CDR3 size: 15 residues. Germline lookup yields CDR1 SNHLY and CDR2 FYNNEI. CDR3 sequence reads: CGGSGGGGANTEAFF. CDR3 bases: TGTGGTGGCAGTGGGGGGGGGGGGGCGAACACTGAAGCTTTCTTT.

CDR3 sequence: CASSLAGAPDTQAFF. The CDR3 DNA reads TGTGCCAGCAGCTTAGCGGGAGCACCCGATACGCAGGCTTTCTTT. This chain uses TRBV7-8 with TRBJ1-1; D is unresolved. Germline-derived CDR1 and CDR2 are SGHVS and FQNEAQ. Trimming left V 0 bases short and J 11 bases short, with 19 bases between. The CDR3 totals 15 residues.

J is TRBJ1-6 and V is TRBV14; D not certain. The CDR3 is made up of 13 amino acids. V was shortened by 3 bases and J by 7 bases, with 7 bases between the two germline ends. Germline CDR1 reads SGHDN; CDR2 reads FVKESK. This CDR3 is CASSHSNNSPLHF. Written as DNA, the CDR3 is TGTGCCAGCAGCCACTCTAACAATTCACCCCTCCACTTT.

This clonotype came up once. Germline is not matched at one junction end, which may reflect a read error. The chain recombines TRBV7-3 with TRBJ2-3, with D unclear. From germline, CDR1 is SGHTA and CDR2 FQGTGA. The CDR3 sequence is 14 residues long. This chain's CDR3 is CASSHPYSHTLRMF. The CDR3 DNA reads as TGTGCCAGCAGCCATCCCTATAGCCACACTCTGCGAATGTTT.

A word on this clonotype: One junction end does not reproduce the germline sequence, and a read error may be involved. The chain links TRBV9 to TRBJ2-5; 8 bases are shared with TRBD1. Looked up from germline, CDR1 is SGDLS and CDR2 is YYNGEE. This CDR3 comprises 14 residues. CDR3: CASSGVQGGQETHF. The CDR3 coding sequence is TGTGCCAGCAGCGGAGTACAGGGGGGACAAGAGACCCACTTC.

The gene calls are TRBV7-2 and TRBJ1-2; weak D call: TRBD1 (6 bases). This CDR3 is 15 amino acids long. Germline assignment: CDR1 SGHTA and CDR2 FQGNSA. Trimming removed 1 base at V and 6 bases at J, with 15 bases between. The CDR3 nucleotides read TGTGCCAGCAGCTTAGATGGAAGGACAGACAATGGCTACACCTTC. This encodes CASSLDGRTDNGYTF.

A remark on this clonotype: At one boundary the junction diverges from the germline segment, which might be a read error. This chain links TRBV7-2 with TRBJ2-3; D perhaps matches TRBD2 (5 bases). This CDR3 has 14 residues. In germline, CDR1 is SGHTA, CDR2 FQGNSA. CDR3 sequence (DNA): TGTGCCAGCAGCTTAGCAGGAGGTCCCGACAAGCGGTACTTT. Translating gives CASSLAGGPDKRYF. Combining the CDR3 with reference TRBV7-2 and TRBJ2-3 gives the whole variable domain GAGVSQSPSNKVTEKGKDVELRCDPISGHTALYWYRQSLGQGLEFLIYFQGNSAPDKSGLPSDRFSAERTGGSVSTLTIQRTQQEDSAVYLCASSLAGGPDKRYFGPGTRLTVL.

The chain links TRBV9 to TRBJ2-7, with 9 nucleotides matching TRBD1. The V gene's germline CDR1 is SGDLS and CDR2 YYNGEE. V was clipped by 4 bases and J by 3 bases; unmatched bases: 2. The CDR3 consists of 13 residues. CDR3 in amino acids: CASSNRGHYEQYF. The CDR3 region has the DNA TGTGCCAGCAGCAACAGGGGGCACTACGAGCAGTACTTC. Variable domain in full (rest from reference TRBV9 and TRBJ2-7): DSGVTQTPKHLITATGQRVTLRCSPRSGDLSVYWYQQSLDQGLQFLIQYYNGEERAKGNILERFSAQQFPDLHSELNLSSLELGDSALYFCASSNRGHYEQYFGPGTRLTVT.

CDR3 region: CASSAGPAGQTVMYTQYF. CDR3 coding DNA: TGTGCCAGCAGCGCAGGTCCAGCGGGCCAGACGGTGATGTATACGCAGTATTTT. This chain joins TRBV7-9 and TRBJ2-3; maybe TRBD2 (6 bases). Trimming pared 5 bases from V and 7 bases from J, leaving 28 bases between. Germline V lookup: CDR1 SEHNR, CDR2 FQNEAQ (reference sequence). CDR3 length: 18 amino acids.

This chain joins TRBV11-1 and TRBJ2-1; 10 positions match TRBD1. V gave up 1 base and J gave up 7 bases; unmatched junction bases: 4. Germline CDR1 is SGHAT and CDR2 is FQDESV (reference sequence). The CDR3 has 15 amino acids. The CDR3 loop reads CASSLGQGAGNEQFF. CDR3 in DNA: TGTGCCAGCAGCTTAGGACAGGGGGCTGGAAATGAGCAGTTCTTC.

The genes are TRBV2 and TRBJ2-3; D is perhaps TRBD1 (6 bases). V gave up 5 bases and J gave up 5 bases, with 11 bases separating them. The length of the CDR3 is 13 residues. Germline V gene data show CDR1 as SNHLY and CDR2 as FYNNEI. The CDR3: CASSLRRGDTQYF. Here the CDR3 DNA reads TGTGCCAGCAGTTTGCGCAGGGGAGATACGCAGTATTTT. Together with reference TRBV2 and TRBJ2-3, the CDR3 gives the full variable domain: EPEVTQTPSHQVTQMGQEVILRCVPISNHLYFYWYRQILGQKVEFLVSFYNNEISEKSEIFDDQFSVERPDGSNFTLKIRSTKLEDSAMYFCASSLRRGDTQYFGPGTRLTVL.

Ten or more counts support this clonotype. This sequence joins TRBV25-1 and TRBJ2-2; D gene uncertain. Germline lookup yields CDR1 MGHDK and CDR2 SYGVNS. V was shortened by 1 base and J by 3 bases, with 9 bases between the two germline ends. This CDR3 region has 15 residues. The DNA of the CDR3 is TGTGCCAGCAGTGAATCCGCGATCTACACCGGGGAGCTGTTTTTT. This translates into CASSESAIYTGELFF.

This chain joins TRBV5-4 and TRBJ2-1; 7 bases fit TRBD1. The CDR3 covers 16 residues. V shed 4 bases and J 8 bases; nucleotides not matched to a gene: 15. Germline V lookup: CDR1 SGHNT, CDR2 YYREEE (reference sequence). CDR3 loop: CASSRGQITGQDEQFF. CDR3 nucleotide sequence: TGTGCCAGCAGCAGGGGGCAGATAACCGGTCAGGATGAGCAGTTCTTC.

Details on this clonotype: The junction departs from germline at one end; a sequencing error may be responsible. The chain combines TRBV2 with TRBJ1-1; D is perhaps TRBD1 (5 bases). Per germline, CDR1 SNHLY and CDR2 FYNNEI. The CDR3 runs 12 residues. The chain's CDR3 is CASRAGLTEAFF. As DNA, the CDR3 is TGTGCCAGCAGGGCAGGGTTAACTGAAGCGTTCTTT.